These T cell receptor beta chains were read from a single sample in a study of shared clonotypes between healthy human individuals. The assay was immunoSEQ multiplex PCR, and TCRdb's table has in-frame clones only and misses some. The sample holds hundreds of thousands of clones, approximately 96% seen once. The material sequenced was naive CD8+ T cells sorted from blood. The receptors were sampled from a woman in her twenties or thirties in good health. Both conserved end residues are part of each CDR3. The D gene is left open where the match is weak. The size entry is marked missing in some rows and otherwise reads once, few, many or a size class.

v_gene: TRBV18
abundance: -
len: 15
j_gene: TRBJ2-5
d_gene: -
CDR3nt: TGTGCCAGCTCACCACTCATAGCGGATCAAGAGACCCAGTACTTC
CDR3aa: CASSPLIADQETQYF

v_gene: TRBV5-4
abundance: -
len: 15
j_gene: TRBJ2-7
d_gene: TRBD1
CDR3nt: TGTGCCAGCAGCCCAACTGGACAGGGCACCTACGAGCAGTACTTC
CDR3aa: CASSPTGQGTYEQYF

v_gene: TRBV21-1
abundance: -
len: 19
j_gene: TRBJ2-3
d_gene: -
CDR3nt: TGTGCCAGCAGCAAAGTACTAGCGGGGGCGGTTTCTGTGGCAGATACGCAGTATTTT
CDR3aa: CASSKVLAGAVSVADTQYF

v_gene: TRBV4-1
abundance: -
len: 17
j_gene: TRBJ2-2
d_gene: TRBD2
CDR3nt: TGCGCCAGCAGCCATCCAGAGCGGGAGAGGGACACCGGGGAGCTGTTTTTT
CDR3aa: CASSHPERERDTGELFF

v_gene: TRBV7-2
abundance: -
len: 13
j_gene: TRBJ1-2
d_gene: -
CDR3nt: TGTGCCAGCAGCTTAGTGACAGTAGGAGGCTACACCTTC
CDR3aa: CASSLVTVGGYTF

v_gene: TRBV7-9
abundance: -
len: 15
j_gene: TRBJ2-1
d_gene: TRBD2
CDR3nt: TGTGCCAGCAGAGCTAGCGGGAGCTCCTACAATGAGCAGTTCTTC
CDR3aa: CASRASGSSYNEQFF

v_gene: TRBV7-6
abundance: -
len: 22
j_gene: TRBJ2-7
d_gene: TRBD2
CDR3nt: TGTGCCAGCAGCTTAGATCGGTTGTTAGCGGGAAGAGGCCGCGAGGGACCTCACGAGCAGTACTTC
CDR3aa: CASSLDRLLAGRGREGPHEQYF

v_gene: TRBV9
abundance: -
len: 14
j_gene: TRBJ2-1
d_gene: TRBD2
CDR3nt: TGTGCCAGCAGCGTACTAGCGGCCTACAATGAGCAGTTCTTC
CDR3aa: CASSVLAAYNEQFF

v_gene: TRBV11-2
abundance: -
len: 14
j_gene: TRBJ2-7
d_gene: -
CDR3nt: TGTGCCAGCAGCTTAGTGGAGGGAACTAGCGAGCAGTACTTC
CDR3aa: CASSLVEGTSEQYF

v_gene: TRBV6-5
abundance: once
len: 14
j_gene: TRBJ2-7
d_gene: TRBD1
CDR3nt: TGTGCCAGCAGTTACGGGACAGGGCCCTACGAGCAGTACTTC
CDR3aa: CASSYGTGPYEQYF

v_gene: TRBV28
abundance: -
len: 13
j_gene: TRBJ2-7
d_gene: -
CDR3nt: TGTGCCAGCAGTTTCAGCAAGACCTACGAGCAGTACTTC
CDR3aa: CASSFSKTYEQYF

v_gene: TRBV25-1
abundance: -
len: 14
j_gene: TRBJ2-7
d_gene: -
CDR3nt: TGTGCCAGCAGTTTGGCGGGTTTTTCCTACGAGCAGTACTTC
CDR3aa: CASSLAGFSYEQYF

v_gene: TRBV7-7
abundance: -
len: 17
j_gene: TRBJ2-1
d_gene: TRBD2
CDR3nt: TGTGCCAGCAGCCAAGCCCCCGGGAGGTACTCCTACAATGAGCAGTTCTTC
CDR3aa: CASSQAPGRYSYNEQFF

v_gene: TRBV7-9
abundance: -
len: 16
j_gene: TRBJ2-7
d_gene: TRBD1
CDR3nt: TGTGCCAGCAGCTATCCCGCCCGGACAGGGCTGGACGAGCAGTACTTC
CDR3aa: CASSYPARTGLDEQYF

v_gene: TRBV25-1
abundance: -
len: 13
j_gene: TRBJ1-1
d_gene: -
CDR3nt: TGTGCCAGCAGTGATCGGAGGAACACTGAAGCTTTCTTT
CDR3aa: CASSDRRNTEAFF

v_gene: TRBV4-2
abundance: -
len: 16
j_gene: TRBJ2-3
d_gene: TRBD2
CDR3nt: TGTGCCAGCAGCCCGGGACTAGCGGGAGGGCCAGATACGCAGTATTTT
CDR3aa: CASSPGLAGGPDTQYF

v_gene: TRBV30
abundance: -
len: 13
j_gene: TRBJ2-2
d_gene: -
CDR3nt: TGTGCCCTACACGATGGGGACACCGGGGAGCTGTTTTTT
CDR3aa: CALHDGDTGELFF

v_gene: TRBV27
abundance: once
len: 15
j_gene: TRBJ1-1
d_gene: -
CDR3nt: TGTGCCAGCAGTTTACAAACAGGGCTGAACACTGAAGCTTTCTTT
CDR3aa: CASSLQTGLNTEAFF

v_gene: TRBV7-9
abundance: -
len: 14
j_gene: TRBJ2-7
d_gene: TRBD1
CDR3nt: TGTGCCAGCAGCATCGGGACAGGGGCCTACGAGCAGTACTTC
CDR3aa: CASSIGTGAYEQYF

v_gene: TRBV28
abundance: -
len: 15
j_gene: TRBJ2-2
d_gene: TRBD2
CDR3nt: TGTGCCAGCAGTTTATTAGCGGGAGGGCGGTCAAAGCTGTTTTTT
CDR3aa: CASSLLAGGRSKLFF

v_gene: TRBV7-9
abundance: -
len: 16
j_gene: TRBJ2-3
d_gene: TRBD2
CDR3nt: TGTGCCAGCAGCTTCCTAGCGGGAGGGCCCAAAGATACGCAGTATTTT
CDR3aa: CASSFLAGGPKDTQYF

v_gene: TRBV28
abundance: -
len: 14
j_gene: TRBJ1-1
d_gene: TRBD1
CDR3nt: TGTGCCAGCAGTTTAAGGACAGGGGTCACTGAAGCTTTCTTT
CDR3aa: CASSLRTGVTEAFF

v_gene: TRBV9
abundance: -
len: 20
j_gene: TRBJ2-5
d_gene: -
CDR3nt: TGTGCCAGCAGCGGAACGGGACATCTTACTAGCAGCGGGTACCAAGAGACCCAGTACTTC
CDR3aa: CASSGTGHLTSSGYQETQYF

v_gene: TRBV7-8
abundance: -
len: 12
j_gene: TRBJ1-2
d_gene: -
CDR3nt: TGTGCCAGCAGCTTAGACAGGGTCGGAGGAGCCTTC
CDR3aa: CASSLDRVGGAF

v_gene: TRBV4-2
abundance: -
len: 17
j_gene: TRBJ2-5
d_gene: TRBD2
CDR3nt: TGTGCCAGCAGCCAAGGGGAACTAGCGGAGGGGGGGGAGACCCAGTACTTC
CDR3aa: CASSQGELAEGGETQYF

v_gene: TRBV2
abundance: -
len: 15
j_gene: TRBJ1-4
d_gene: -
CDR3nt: TGTGCCAGCAGTGATGTGGGGGAGTCTAATGAAAAACTGTTTTTT
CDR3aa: CASSDVGESNEKLFF

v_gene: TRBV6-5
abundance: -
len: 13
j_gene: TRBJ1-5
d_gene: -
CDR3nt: TGTGCCAGCAGCAAACAGGGTGATCAGCCCCAGCATTTT
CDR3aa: CASSKQGDQPQHF

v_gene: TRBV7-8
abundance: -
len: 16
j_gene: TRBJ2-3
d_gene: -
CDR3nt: TGTGCCAGCAGCTCGCCGGGTGGGGGGTTCACAGATACGCAGTATTTT
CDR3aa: CASSSPGGGFTDTQYF

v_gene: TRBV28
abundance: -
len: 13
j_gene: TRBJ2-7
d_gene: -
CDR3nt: TGTGCCAGCAGTTCTACAGACCTCTTGGTGCAGTACTTC
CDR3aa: CASSSTDLLVQYF

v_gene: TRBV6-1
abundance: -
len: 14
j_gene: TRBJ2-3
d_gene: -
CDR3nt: TGTGCCAGCAGTAACCCAGAGGACTTCGGGACGCAGTATTTT
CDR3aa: CASSNPEDFGTQYF

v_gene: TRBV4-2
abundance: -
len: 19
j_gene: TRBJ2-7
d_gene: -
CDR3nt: TGTGCCAGCAGCCAAGATCATGATAGCGGAGAATCCCGTTCCTACGAGCAGTACTTC
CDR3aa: CASSQDHDSGESRSYEQYF

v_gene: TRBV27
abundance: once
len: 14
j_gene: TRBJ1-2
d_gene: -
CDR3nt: TGTGCCAGCAGTTTAATGGGCAGGGGAGGTGGCTACACCTTC
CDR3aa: CASSLMGRGGGYTF

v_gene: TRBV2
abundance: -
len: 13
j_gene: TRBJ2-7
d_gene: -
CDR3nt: TGTGCCAGCACCGACAGGTCCTCCTACGAGCAGTACTTC
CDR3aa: CASTDRSSYEQYF

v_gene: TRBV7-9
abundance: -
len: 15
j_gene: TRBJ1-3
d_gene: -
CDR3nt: TGTGCCAGCAGCTTAGTGACAGGCTCTGGAAACACCATATATTTT
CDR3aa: CASSLVTGSGNTIYF

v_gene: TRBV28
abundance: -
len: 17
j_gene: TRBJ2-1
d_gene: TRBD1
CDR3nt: TGTGCCAGCAGTTTAAGCCCGGGACAGAGCTCCTACAATGAGCAGTTCTTC
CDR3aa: CASSLSPGQSSYNEQFF

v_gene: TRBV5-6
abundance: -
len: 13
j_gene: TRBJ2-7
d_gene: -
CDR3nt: TGTGCCAGCAGCTTGGGGAGACTACGAGAGCAGTACTTC
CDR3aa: CASSLGRLREQYF

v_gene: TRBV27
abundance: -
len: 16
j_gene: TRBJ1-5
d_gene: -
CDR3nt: TGTGCCAGCAGTCCGCGTTCCCAGGGGAGCAATCAGCCCCAGCATTTT
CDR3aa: CASSPRSQGSNQPQHF

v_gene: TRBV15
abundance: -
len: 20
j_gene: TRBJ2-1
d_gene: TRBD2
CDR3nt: TGTGCCACCAGCAGAGCGGGATTAGCGGGAATATTTAGGTCCTACAATGAGCAGTTCTTC
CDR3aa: CATSRAGLAGIFRSYNEQFF

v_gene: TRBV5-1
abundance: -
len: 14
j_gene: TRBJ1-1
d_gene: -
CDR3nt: TGCGCCAGCAGCTTTAAGGCCCTGAGCACTGAAGCTTTCTTT
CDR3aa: CASSFKALSTEAFF

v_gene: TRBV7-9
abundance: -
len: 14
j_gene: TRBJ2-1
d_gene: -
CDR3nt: TGTGCCAGCAGCTTAGCGCCCGGGGGCAATGAGCAGTTCTTC
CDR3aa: CASSLAPGGNEQFF

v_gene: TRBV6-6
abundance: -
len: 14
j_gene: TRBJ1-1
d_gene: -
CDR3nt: TGTGCCAGCAGTTTGACAGCGACTCTCGCTGAAGCTTTCTTT
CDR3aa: CASSLTATLAEAFF

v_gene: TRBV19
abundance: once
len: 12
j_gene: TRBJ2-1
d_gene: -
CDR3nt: TGTGCCAGTAGTATTGGGGCGGGAATCCAGTTCTTC
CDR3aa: CASSIGAGIQFF

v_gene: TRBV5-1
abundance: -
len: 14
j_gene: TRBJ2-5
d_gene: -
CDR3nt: TGCGCCAGCAGCCCAGGGGACTACCAAGAGACCCAGTACTTC
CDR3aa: CASSPGDYQETQYF

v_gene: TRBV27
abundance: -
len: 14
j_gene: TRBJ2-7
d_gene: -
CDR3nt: TGTGCCAGCAGTTTAAGCGGCAGAACCTACGAGCAGTACTTC
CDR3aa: CASSLSGRTYEQYF

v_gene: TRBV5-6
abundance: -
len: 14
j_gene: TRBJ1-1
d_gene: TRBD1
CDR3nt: TGTGCCAGCAGCTGGGACAGGGGCTACACTGAAGCTTTCTTT
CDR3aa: CASSWDRGYTEAFF

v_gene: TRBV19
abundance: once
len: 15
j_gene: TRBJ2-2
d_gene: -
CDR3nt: TGTGCCAGTACCGACGGGCCAGTGAACACCGGGGAGCTGTTTTTT
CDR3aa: CASTDGPVNTGELFF

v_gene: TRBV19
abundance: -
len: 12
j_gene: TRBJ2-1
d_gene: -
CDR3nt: TGTGCCAGTAGTATAGGTAGAAATGAGCAGTTCTTC
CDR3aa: CASSIGRNEQFF

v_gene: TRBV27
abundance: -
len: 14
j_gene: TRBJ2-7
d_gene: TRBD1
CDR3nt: TGTGCCAGCAGTCCCCACAGGGGCTCCTACGAGCAGTACTTC
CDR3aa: CASSPHRGSYEQYF

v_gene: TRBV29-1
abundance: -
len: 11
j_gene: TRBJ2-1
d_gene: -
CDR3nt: TGCAGCGGGTCGGACGGAAATGAGCAGTTCTTC
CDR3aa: CSGSDGNEQFF

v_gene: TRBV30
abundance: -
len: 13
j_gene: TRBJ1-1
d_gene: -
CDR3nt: TGTGCCTGGAGTGTGACAGGAGATACTGAAGCTTTCTTT
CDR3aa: CAWSVTGDTEAFF

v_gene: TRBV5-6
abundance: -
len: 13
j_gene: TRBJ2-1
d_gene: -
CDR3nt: TGTGCCAGCAGCCCTTGGGGACTCCGTATCCTGTTCTTC
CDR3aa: CASSPWGLRILFF

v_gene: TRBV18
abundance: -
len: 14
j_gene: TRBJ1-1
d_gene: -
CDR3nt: TGTGCCAGCTCACCAGAGGGGTTGTACACTGAAGCTTTCTTT
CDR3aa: CASSPEGLYTEAFF

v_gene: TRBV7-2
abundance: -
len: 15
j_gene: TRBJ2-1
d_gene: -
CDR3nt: TGTGCCAGCAGCTTGGGGAGTCCCTCCTACAATGAGCAGTTCTTC
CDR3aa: CASSLGSPSYNEQFF

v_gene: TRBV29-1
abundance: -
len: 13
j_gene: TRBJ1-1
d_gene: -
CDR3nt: TGCAGCGTTGCGGGGCAGGGCGGCACTGAAGCTTTCTTT
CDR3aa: CSVAGQGGTEAFF

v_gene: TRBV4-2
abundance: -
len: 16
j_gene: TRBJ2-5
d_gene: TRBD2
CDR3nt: TGTGCCAGCAGCCAAGATTCTAGCGGGAGGTCGAAGACCCAGTACTTC
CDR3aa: CASSQDSSGRSKTQYF

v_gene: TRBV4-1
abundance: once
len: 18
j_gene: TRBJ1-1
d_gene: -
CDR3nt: TGCGCCAGCAGCCAAGAAAAAAAGTACAGGGTGGAGAACACTGAAGCTTTCTTT
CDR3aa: CASSQEKKYRVENTEAFF

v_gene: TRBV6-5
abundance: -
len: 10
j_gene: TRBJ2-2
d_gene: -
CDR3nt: TGTGCCAGCGGGGCGAGGGAGCTGTTTTTT
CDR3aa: CASGARELFF

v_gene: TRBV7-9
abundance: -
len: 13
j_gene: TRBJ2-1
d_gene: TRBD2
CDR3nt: TGTGCCAGCAGCTTTAAACTAGCGGATAAGCAGTTCTTC
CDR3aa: CASSFKLADKQFF

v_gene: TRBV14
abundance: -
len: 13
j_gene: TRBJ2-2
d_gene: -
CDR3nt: TGTGCCAGCAGCCTCCTGAACACCGGGGAGCTGTTTTTT
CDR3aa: CASSLLNTGELFF

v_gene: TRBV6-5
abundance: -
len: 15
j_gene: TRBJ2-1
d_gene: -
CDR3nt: TGTGCCAGCAGGTCCACGGGGGGCAGTAGCAATGAGCAGTTCTTC
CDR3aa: CASRSTGGSSNEQFF